The entry below gives a single T cell receptor beta chain sequence along with its context. Its target is unknown. The data stem from a study of cytomegalovirus exposure and HLA in healthy donors. Study in general: The same platform used for the approximately 670 first-cohort repertoires was also used for the roughly 130 validation repertoires, as a later analysis reported.

Study findings and constraints: First-cohort TCR clusters tended to co-occur in the 120 or so validation repertoires, a later analysis found. Per published reports, the classifier diagnosed cytomegalovirus status with high specificity and sensitivity.

Method: immunoSEQ multiplex PCR; TCRdb's copy keeps in-frame clones and lacks some. The data contain roughly 260,000 clones, roughly 89% of them seen just once; the ten biggest clones take up about 2.5%. This clonotype originated in a man aged 18 to 35 in good health and CMV-seronegative. Sequenced sample: PBMCs.

CDR3 coding DNA: TGCGCCAGCAGCCTGGGACAGGGGGTCGAGACCCAGTACTTC. It codes for CASSLGQGVETQYF. J is TRBJ2-5 and V is TRBV5-1; 11 nucleotides line up with TRBD1. The V segment lost 4 bases and the J segment 5 bases; nucleotides outside the gene matches: 4. Germline assignment: CDR1 SGHRS and CDR2 YFSETQ. The CDR3 contains 14 residues.